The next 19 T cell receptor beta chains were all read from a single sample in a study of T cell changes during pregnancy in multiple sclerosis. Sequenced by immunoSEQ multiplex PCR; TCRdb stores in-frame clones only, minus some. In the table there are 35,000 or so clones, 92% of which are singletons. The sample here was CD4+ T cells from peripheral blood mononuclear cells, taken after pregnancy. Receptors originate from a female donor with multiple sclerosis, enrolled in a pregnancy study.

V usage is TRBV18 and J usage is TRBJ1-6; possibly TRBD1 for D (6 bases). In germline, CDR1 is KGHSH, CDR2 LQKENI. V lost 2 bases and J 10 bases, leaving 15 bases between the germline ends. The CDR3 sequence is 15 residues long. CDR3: CASSPGQGYGSPLHF. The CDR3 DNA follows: TGTGCCAGCTCACCAGGGCAGGGGTATGGGTCACCCCTCCACTTT.

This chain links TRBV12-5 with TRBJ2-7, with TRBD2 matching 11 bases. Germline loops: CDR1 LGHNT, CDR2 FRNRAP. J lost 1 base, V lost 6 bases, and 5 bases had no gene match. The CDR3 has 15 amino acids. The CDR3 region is CASGSTSGASYEQYF. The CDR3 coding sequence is TGTGCTAGTGGCTCGACTAGCGGGGCTTCCTACGAGCAGTACTTC. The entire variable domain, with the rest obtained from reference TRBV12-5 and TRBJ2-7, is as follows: DARVTQTPRHKVTEMGQEVTMRCQPILGHNTVFWYRQTMMQGLELLAYFRNRAPLDDSGMPKDRFSAEMPDATLATLKIQPSEPRDSAVYFCASGSTSGASYEQYFGPGTRLTVT.

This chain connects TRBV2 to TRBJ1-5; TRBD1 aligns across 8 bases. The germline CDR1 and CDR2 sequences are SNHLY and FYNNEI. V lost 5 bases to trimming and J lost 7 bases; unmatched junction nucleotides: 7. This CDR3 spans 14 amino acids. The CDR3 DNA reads TGTGCCAGCAGTTTCGGACAGGGAGGCCAGCCCCAGCATTTT. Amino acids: CASSFGQGGQPQHF.

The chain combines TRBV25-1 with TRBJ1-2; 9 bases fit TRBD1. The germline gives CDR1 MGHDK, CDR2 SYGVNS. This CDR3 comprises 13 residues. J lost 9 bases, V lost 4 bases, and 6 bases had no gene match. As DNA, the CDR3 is TGTGCCAGCAGTGGCCCGGACAGGGGTCGCTACACCTTC. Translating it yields CASSGPDRGRYTF.

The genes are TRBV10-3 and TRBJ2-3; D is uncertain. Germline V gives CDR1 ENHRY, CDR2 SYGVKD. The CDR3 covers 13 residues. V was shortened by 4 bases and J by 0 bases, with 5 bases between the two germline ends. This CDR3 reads CAISGLSTDTQYF. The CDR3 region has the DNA TGTGCCATCAGTGGACTCAGCACAGATACGCAGTATTTT.

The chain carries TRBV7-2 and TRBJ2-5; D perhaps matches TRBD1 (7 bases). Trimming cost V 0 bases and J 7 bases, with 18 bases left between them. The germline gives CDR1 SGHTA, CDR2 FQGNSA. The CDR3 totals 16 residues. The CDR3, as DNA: TGTGCCAGCAGCTTAGCCCTCCAGGGGGGTCTGGGGACCCAGTACTTC. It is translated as CASSLALQGGLGTQYF.

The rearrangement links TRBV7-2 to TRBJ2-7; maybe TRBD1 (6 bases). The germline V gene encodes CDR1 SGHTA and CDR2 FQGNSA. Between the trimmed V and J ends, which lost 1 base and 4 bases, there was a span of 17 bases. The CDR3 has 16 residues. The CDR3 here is CASSLEGWGPLYEQYF. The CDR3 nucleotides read TGTGCCAGCAGCTTAGAGGGGTGGGGGCCCTTATACGAGCAGTACTTC.

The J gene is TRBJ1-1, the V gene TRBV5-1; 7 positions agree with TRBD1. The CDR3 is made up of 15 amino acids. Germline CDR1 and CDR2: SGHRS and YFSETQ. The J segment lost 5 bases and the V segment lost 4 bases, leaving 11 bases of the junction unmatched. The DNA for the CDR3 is TGCGCCAGCAGCATAGACAGGGAGAGGGGGACTGAAGCTTTCTTT. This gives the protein CASSIDRERGTEAFF.

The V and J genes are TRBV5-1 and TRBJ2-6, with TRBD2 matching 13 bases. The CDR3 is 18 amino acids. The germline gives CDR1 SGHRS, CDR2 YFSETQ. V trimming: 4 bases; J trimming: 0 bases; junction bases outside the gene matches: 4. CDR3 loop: CASSHRTSGGSGANVLTF. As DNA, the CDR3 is TGCGCCAGCAGCCACAGGACTAGCGGGGGCTCTGGGGCCAACGTCCTGACTTTC.

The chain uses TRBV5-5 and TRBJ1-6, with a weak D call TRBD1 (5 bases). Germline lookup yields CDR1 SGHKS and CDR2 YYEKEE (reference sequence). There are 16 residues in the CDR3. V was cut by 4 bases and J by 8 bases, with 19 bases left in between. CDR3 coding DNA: TGTGCCAGCAGCCCCAGGGTCTCGGCTCCGGATTCACCCCTCCACTTT. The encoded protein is CASSPRVSAPDSPLHF. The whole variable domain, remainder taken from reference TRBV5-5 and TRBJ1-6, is DAGVTQSPTHLIKTRGQQVTLRCSPISGHKSVSWYQQVLGQGPQFIFQYYEKEERGRGNFPDRFSARQFPNYSSELNVNALLLGDSALYLCASSPRVSAPDSPLHFGNGTRLTVT.

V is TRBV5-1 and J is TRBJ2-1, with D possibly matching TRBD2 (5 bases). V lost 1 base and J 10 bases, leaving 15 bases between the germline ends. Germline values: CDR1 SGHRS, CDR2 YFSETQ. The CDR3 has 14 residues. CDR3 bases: TGCGCCAGCAGCTTGAATTCCCAGAGGGAAGAGCAGTTCTTC. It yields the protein CASSLNSQREEQFF. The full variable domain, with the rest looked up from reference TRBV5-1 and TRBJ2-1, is KAGVTQTPRYLIKTRGQQVTLSCSPISGHRSVSWYQQTPGQGLQFLFEYFSETQRNKGNFPGRFSGRQFSNSRSEMNVSTLELGDSALYLCASSLNSQREEQFFGPGTRLTVL.

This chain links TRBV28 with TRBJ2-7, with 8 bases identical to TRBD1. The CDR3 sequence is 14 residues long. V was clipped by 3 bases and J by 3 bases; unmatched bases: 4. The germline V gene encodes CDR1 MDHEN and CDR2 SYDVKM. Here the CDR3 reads CASSFGTGGYEQYF. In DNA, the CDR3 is TGTGCCAGCAGTTTCGGTACAGGGGGCTACGAGCAGTACTTC.

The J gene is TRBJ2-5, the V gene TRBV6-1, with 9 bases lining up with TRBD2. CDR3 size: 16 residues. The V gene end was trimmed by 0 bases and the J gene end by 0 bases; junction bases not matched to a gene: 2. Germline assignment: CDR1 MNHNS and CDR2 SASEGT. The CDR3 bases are TGTGCCAGCAGTGAAGCGGCGGGGGGGTACCAAGAGACCCAGTACTTC. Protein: CASSEAAGGYQETQYF.

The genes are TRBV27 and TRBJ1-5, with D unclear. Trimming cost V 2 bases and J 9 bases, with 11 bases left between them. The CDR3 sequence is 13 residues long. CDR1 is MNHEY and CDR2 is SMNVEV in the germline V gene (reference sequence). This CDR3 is CASSLNAPGPQHF. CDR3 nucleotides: TGTGCCAGCAGTTTAAACGCTCCGGGGCCCCAGCATTTT.

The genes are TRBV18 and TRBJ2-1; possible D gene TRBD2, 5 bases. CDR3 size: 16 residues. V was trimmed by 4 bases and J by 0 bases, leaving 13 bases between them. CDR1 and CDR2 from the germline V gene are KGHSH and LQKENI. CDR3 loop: CASSLAGWSSYNEQFF. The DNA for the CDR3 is TGTGCCAGCTCACTTGCGGGCTGGAGCTCCTACAATGAGCAGTTCTTC. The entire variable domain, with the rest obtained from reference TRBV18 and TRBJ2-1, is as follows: NAGVMQNPRHLVRRRGQEARLRCSPMKGHSHVYWYRQLPEEGLKFMVYLQKENIIDESGMPKERFSAEFPKEGPSILRIQQVVRGDSAAYFCASSLAGWSSYNEQFFGPGTRLTVL.

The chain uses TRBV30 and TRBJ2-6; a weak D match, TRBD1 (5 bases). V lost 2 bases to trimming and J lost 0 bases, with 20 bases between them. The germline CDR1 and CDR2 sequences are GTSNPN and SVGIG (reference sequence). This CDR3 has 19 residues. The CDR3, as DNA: TGTGCCTGGAGTTCCAAATTAAGCAGGGTTAGCTCTGGGGCCAACGTCCTGACTTTC. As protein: CAWSSKLSRVSSGANVLTF.

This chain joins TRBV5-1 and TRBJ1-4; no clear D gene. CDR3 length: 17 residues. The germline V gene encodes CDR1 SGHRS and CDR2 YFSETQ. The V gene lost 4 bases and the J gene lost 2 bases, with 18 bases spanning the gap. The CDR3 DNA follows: TGCGCCAGCAGCCTCCCGATACAAGGGAGCACTAATGAAAAACTGTTTTTT. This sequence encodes CASSLPIQGSTNEKLFF.

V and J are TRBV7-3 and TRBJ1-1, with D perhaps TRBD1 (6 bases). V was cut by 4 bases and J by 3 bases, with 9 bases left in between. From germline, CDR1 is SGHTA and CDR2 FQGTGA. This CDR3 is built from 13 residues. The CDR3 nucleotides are TGTGCCAGCAGCTCCGACAGGCACACTGAAGCTTTCTTT. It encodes CASSSDRHTEAFF.

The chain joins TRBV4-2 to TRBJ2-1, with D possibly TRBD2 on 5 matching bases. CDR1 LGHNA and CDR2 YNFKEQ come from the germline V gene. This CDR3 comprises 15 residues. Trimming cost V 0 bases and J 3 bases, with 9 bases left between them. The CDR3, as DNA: TGTGCCAGCAGCCAAGAACCCCGGGGCTACAATGAGCAGTTCTTC. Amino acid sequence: CASSQEPRGYNEQFF.